The sequence of this T cell receptor (beta chain) was determined in a study of tumor-infiltrating lymphocytes in oesophageal squamous cell carcinoma. CDR3 length equals 15 residues. Germline V gene sequence: CDR1 SGHVS, CDR2 FNYEAQ. Trimming cost V 5 bases and J 13 bases, with 24 bases left between them. TCRdb fed the PCR reads into MiXCR, producing one record per CDR3 protein. This sample yields roughly 14,000 distinct CDR3 sequences, of which 50% are seen a single time; around 17% belongs to the top ten. The sequencing sample was made of esophageal tumor tissue. V usage is TRBV7-6 and J usage is TRBJ2-4; tentative D call: TRBD2 (7 bases). The TCR sequence derives from a male donor with esophageal squamous cell carcinoma. The CDR3 bases are TGTGCCAGCAGCGGGAGGAGGGGGGGCCCAGATACGCAGTACTTC. This encodes CASSGRRGGPDTQYF.